This TCR beta chain was sequenced for a study of cytotoxic CD8 clonotypes in ibrutinib-treated CLL. Generated by immunoSEQ multiplex PCR, the TCRdb table keeps only in-frame clones and is missing some. The table lists 25,000 to 30,000 clones, more than 65% of them singletons. The germline V gene encodes CDR1 SGHAT and CDR2 FQNNGV. CDR3 size: 11 residues. With 4 bases removed from V and 3 bases from J, the gap between germline ends came to 4 bases. This clone appeared once. Sample: PBMCs, taken after 24 months of ibrutinib treatment. The chain links TRBV11-2 to TRBJ2-7; D call uncertain. The sequence was collected from a human donor with chronic lymphocytic leukemia. The DNA for the CDR3 is TGTGCCAGCAGCTCCCTCTACGAGCAGTACTTC. This gives the protein CASSSLYEQYF.